This passage covers 21 T cell receptor beta chains from one sample sequenced in a study of shared clonotypes between healthy human individuals. The protocol was immunoSEQ multiplex PCR, while the TCRdb copy is restricted to in-frame clones and leaves out a portion. The data contain more than 2,000,000 clones, 85% to 95% of them singletons. Sequencing was carried out using naive CD4+ T cells sorted from blood. As for subset: CD45RA+ positively selected. These receptor sequences come from a man between 18 and 35 years old in good health.

The rearrangement links TRBV28 to TRBJ1-2; TRBD1 matches 7 bases. The CDR3 sequence is 14 residues long. Germline V gene data show CDR1 as MDHEN and CDR2 as SYDVKM. After removal of 8 bases from V and 4 bases from J, the junction contained 10 bases not matched to a gene. The CDR3 DNA is TGTGCCAGCTCTACTCCGGGACAGAGCTATGGCTACACCTTC. It codes for CASSTPGQSYGYTF.

This clone was observed a single time. V usage is TRBV5-1 and J usage is TRBJ2-7; weak D call: TRBD1 (7 bases). The V end was cut by 0 bases, the J end by 6 bases, with 19 bases between. Germline V gene lookup returns CDR1 SGHRS and CDR2 YFSETQ. The CDR3 totals 16 residues. As DNA, the CDR3 is TGCGCCAGCAGCTTGGCCGGGGGACAGCTCTTAGGCGAGCAGTACTTC. The encoded protein is CASSLAGGQLLGEQYF.

About this clone itself: Other DNA sequences in the same sample also yield this CDR3. This rearrangement joins TRBV4-1 to TRBJ1-5; unclear D gene. V was cut by 0 bases and J by 5 bases, with 5 bases left in between. CDR3 length equals 13 residues. Germline V gene lookup returns CDR1 MGHRA and CDR2 YSYEKL. The CDR3 here is CASSQEPDQPQHF. In nucleotides, the CDR3 is TGCGCCAGCAGCCAAGAGCCCGATCAGCCCCAGCATTTT.

V usage is TRBV7-2 and J usage is TRBJ2-6; D may be TRBD2 (6 bases). This CDR3 is built from 18 residues. CDR1 is SGHTA and CDR2 is FQGNSA in the germline V gene. The V and J ends lost 3 bases and 0 bases respectively, with 15 bases between them. The CDR3 sequence: CASSFPRGWLSGANVLTF. The CDR3 nucleotides read TGTGCCAGCAGCTTCCCACGGGGGTGGCTCTCTGGGGCCAACGTCCTGACTTTC.

The table lists this clone with a count of one. This chain connects TRBV28 to TRBJ1-3; TRBD1 might be the D (5 bases). The V end lost 5 bases, the J end lost 0 bases, and 11 bases lay between the germline ends. The CDR3 covers 15 residues. CDR1 and CDR2 from the germline V gene are MDHEN and SYDVKM. The CDR3 region is CASSPVRVSGNTIYF. The CDR3 region has the DNA TGTGCCAGCAGTCCGGTCAGGGTCTCTGGAAACACCATATATTTT.

This rearrangement joins TRBV11-2 to TRBJ2-3, with D tentatively TRBD2 (7 bases). V shed 5 bases and J shed 2 bases, with 14 bases lying between them. CDR3 length equals 15 residues. Germline CDR1 reads SGHAT; CDR2 reads FQNNGV. The CDR3 DNA is TGTGCCAGCAGCCTACGGGGGGCACTCACAGATACGCAGTATTTT. As protein: CASSLRGALTDTQYF.

This clone was seen just once. The rearrangement uses TRBV28 and TRBJ1-2, with a possible D match to TRBD1 (6 bases). Deletions cut 7 bases from V and 6 bases from J, with 21 bases between. Germline CDR1 is MDHEN and CDR2 is SYDVKM. The CDR3 totals 15 residues. CDR3 DNA: TGTGCCAGCACCATCCCCGGGCAGGGGCGGGATGGCTACACCTTC. Translation gives CASTIPGQGRDGYTF.

Notes on this clone: This sample also contains other DNA sequences that code for the same CDR3. The chain is built from TRBV18 and TRBJ2-7; no clear D. Between the trimmed V and J ends, which lost 0 bases and 2 bases, there was a span of 8 bases. CDR3 size: 14 residues. Per the germline V gene, CDR1 is KGHSH and CDR2 is LQKENI. The chain's CDR3 is CASSPPGSPYEQYF. For the CDR3, the DNA is TGTGCCAGCTCACCACCGGGCAGCCCCTACGAGCAGTACTTC.

This clone was seen only once. V is TRBV5-4 and J is TRBJ2-1; D gene uncertain. Trimming left V 4 bases short and J 0 bases short, with 8 bases between. CDR1 SGHNT and CDR2 YYREEE come from the germline V gene (reference sequence). The CDR3 is made up of 14 amino acids. DNA of the CDR3: TGTGCCAGCAGCAGTAGAGGCTCCTACAATGAGCAGTTCTTC. This encodes CASSSRGSYNEQFF.

This chain links TRBV10-3 with TRBJ1-3, with D unresolved. Germline CDR1 reads ENHRY; CDR2 reads SYGVKD. Between the trimmed V and J ends, which lost 10 bases and 0 bases, there was a span of 10 bases. The CDR3 extends over 13 amino acids. CDR3 bases: TGTGCCACAACAGAAAGCTCTGGAAACACCATATATTTT. Amino acids: CATTESSGNTIYF.

The J gene is TRBJ2-2, the V gene TRBV5-1, with 7 bases matching TRBD1. Germline assignment: CDR1 SGHRS and CDR2 YFSETQ. The V segment lost 0 bases and the J segment 6 bases; nucleotides outside the gene matches: 2. This CDR3 is built from 14 residues. The CDR3 bases are TGCGCCAGCAGCTTGGCAACAGGGGCCGGGGAGCTGTTTTTT. Its protein product is CASSLATGAGELFF.

The CDR3 is CASSQVGLAFETQYF. The DNA of the CDR3 is TGCGCCAGCAGCCAAGTGGGACTAGCTTTTGAGACCCAGTACTTC. The rearrangement uses TRBV4-3 and TRBJ2-5; 9 bases fit TRBD2. CDR3 length: 15 residues. CDR1 and CDR2 (germline): LGHNA, YSLEER. V lost 1 base and J lost 5; bases outside the gene matches: 5.

The chain uses TRBV10-3 and TRBJ1-1; 8 bases agree with TRBD1. V shed 4 bases, J shed 4 bases, and the junction held 2 bases outside the gene matches. The CDR3 contains 13 residues. The germline V gene has CDR1 ENHRY and CDR2 SYGVKD. The CDR3 sequence: CAISATGVTEAFF. CDR3 nucleotide sequence: TGTGCCATCAGTGCGACAGGGGTCACTGAAGCTTTCTTT.

This clone showed up just once. The chain has TRBV2 and TRBJ2-5; the match to TRBD1 covers 8 bases. The germline V gene encodes CDR1 SNHLY and CDR2 FYNNEI. This CDR3 is 15 amino acids long. V gave up 8 bases and J gave up 4 bases; unmatched junction bases: 12. CDR3 in amino acids: CASSTRQGMGETQYF. For the CDR3, the DNA is TGTGCCAGCTCTACCCGACAGGGGATGGGAGAGACCCAGTACTTC.

The gene calls are TRBV6-6 and TRBJ1-5; 8 bases align to TRBD1. Germline-derived CDR1 and CDR2 are MNHNY and SVGAGI (reference sequence). The V segment lost 6 bases and the J segment 5 bases; nucleotides outside the gene matches: 12. This CDR3 is built from 16 residues. The CDR3 sequence is CASRRPEQGGDQPQHF. The CDR3 DNA sequence: TGTGCCAGCAGACGCCCCGAACAGGGGGGGGATCAGCCCCAGCATTTT.

The chain employs TRBV10-3 and TRBJ2-7, with D possibly being TRBD1 or TRBD2 (5 bases each). The CDR3 is 13 amino acids. CDR1 and CDR2 (germline): ENHRY, SYGVKD. V lost 6 bases and J 2 bases, leaving 11 bases between the germline ends. CDR3 region: CAIRRQGPYEQYF. CDR3 nucleotides: TGTGCCATCAGACGGCAGGGACCCTACGAGCAGTACTTC.

The chain joins TRBV6-5 to TRBJ1-2; no clear D gene. Germline V gene data show CDR1 as MNHEY and CDR2 as SVGAGI. Trimming removed 6 bases from V and 2 bases from J, with 10 bases in between. The CDR3 totals 13 residues. The CDR3 DNA is TGTGCCAGCAGCCTGACACCCAACTATGGCTACACCTTC. This encodes CASSLTPNYGYTF.

This chain links TRBV9 with TRBJ1-1; D might be TRBD1 (6 bases). Trimming removed 3 bases at V and 0 bases at J, with 12 bases between. The CDR3 has 15 amino acids. The germline gives CDR1 SGDLS, CDR2 YYNGEE. DNA for the CDR3: TGTGCCAGCAGCGCACAACAGGGTATGAACACTGAAGCTTTCTTT. Translating gives CASSAQQGMNTEAFF.

The chain employs TRBV28 and TRBJ1-4; 9 nucleotides line up with TRBD1. The CDR3 is made up of 16 amino acids. CDR1 and CDR2 (germline): MDHEN, SYDVKM. The V segment lost 2 bases and the J segment 8 bases; nucleotides outside the gene matches: 9. DNA of the CDR3: TGTGCCAGCAGTTTAGCCGGGACAGGGACGAGGGAAAAACTGTTTTTT. Translating gives CASSLAGTGTREKLFF.

Comments on this clone: Other DNA sequences in the same sample also yield this CDR3. This chain connects TRBV7-2 to TRBJ2-2; TRBD2 agrees at 9 bases. The CDR3 length is 15 residues. J gave up 1 base and V 5 bases, and 2 bases lay outside the gene matches. The germline V gene encodes CDR1 SGHTA and CDR2 FQGNSA. CDR3 residues: CASSPTSGNTGELFF. The CDR3 DNA follows: TGTGCCAGCAGCCCGACTAGCGGGAACACCGGGGAGCTGTTTTTT.

This chain connects TRBV5-6 to TRBJ2-7; 7 bases are shared with TRBD1. CDR1 and CDR2 (germline): SGHDT, YYEEEE. CDR3 length equals 14 residues. V dropped 2 bases and J dropped 12; count of bases not matched to a gene: 14. The CDR3, as DNA: TGTGCCAGCAGCTTTGGACAGGTTTTTTCCATCTTGTACTTC. It codes for CASSFGQVFSILYF.